The rows below give T cell receptor beta chains drawn from one sample of a study of blood T cells in healthy people across ages. TCRdb re-called the 5' RACE reads through MiXCR, storing one row per CDR3 protein. Among fewer than 1.5 million distinct CDR3 sequences listed, 35% to 45% were seen once. Sequencing used blood. The receptors stem from a woman aged 18-29 years in good health. CDR3s include the opening cysteine and the closing phenylalanine or tryptophan. The order of the fields is J gene, D gene, V gene, clone size, CDR3 protein, CDR3 DNA. The D gene is left open where the match is weak. Clone size is stated in some rows and not others, as once, few, many or a class when expanded.

>TRBJ1-2|-|TRBV6-6|-
CASNLGGDLGYTF
TGTGCCAGCAACCTAGGAGGGGATTTAGGCTACACCTTC
>TRBJ2-1|TRBD2|TRBV11-2|-
CASTIGVAGVNNEQFF
TGTGCCAGCACCATTGGAGTGGCGGGAGTCAACAATGAGCAGTTCTTC
>TRBJ2-5|TRBD2|TRBV7-9|-
CASSSLAGGAASETQYF
TGTGCCAGCAGCTCCTTAGCGGGGGGGGCTGCGAGTGAGACCCAGTACTTC
>TRBJ2-3|-|TRBV12-3/TRBV12-4|-
CASSRPQGGMTDTQYF
TGTGCCAGCAGCCGACCTCAGGGGGGTATGACAGATACGCAGTATTTT
>TRBJ1-1|-|TRBV10-3|-
CAIGGLPNTEAFF
TGTGCCATCGGGGGACTCCCGAACACTGAAGCTTTCTTT
>TRBJ2-3|TRBD2|TRBV2|-
CASSETGLAGGPDTQYF
TGTGCCAGCAGTGAAACGGGACTAGCGGGAGGGCCAGATACGCAGTATTTT
>TRBJ2-6|-|TRBV28|-
CASSFRTDRTSGANVLTF
TGTGCCAGCAGTTTTAGGACCGACAGGACATCTGGGGCCAACGTCCTGACTTTC
>TRBJ2-2|-|TRBV10-3|few
CATRKGPNTGELFF
TGTGCCACGAGGAAAGGCCCAAACACCGGGGAGCTGTTTTTT
>TRBJ2-3|TRBD1|TRBV18|-
CASSPATGGPSTDTQYF
TGTGCCAGCTCACCCGCGACAGGGGGCCCTAGCACAGATACGCAGTATTTT
>TRBJ2-7|-|TRBV27|-
CASSLSGGPLTYEQYF
TGTGCCAGCAGTTTATCCGGGGGGCCCTTAACCTACGAGCAGTACTTC
>TRBJ2-7|-|TRBV14|-
CASSRQGLPYYEQYF
TGTGCCAGCAGCCGGCAGGGCCTCCCCTACTACGAGCAGTACTTC
>TRBJ2-7|-|TRBV14|-
CASSLTLGVPSYEQYF
TGTGCCAGCAGCCTAACCCTGGGGGTTCCCTCCTACGAGCAGTACTTC
>TRBJ1-2|-|TRBV18|-
CASSPNRADYGYTF
TGTGCCAGCTCACCCAACAGGGCTGACTATGGCTACACCTTC
>TRBJ2-7|TRBD2|TRBV20-1|once
CSAPREAAYGQYF
TGCAGTGCACCGCGGGAGGCAGCGTACGGGCAGTACTTC
>TRBJ1-1|-|TRBV6-5|-
CASSPGWVSNTEAFF
TGTGCCAGCAGCCCAGGGTGGGTCTCGAACACTGAAGCTTTCTTT
>TRBJ2-2|TRBD2|TRBV11-1|-
CASSLTLAGYTGELFF
TGTGCCAGCAGCTTAACCCTAGCGGGGTACACCGGGGAGTTGTTTTTT
>TRBJ2-6|-|TRBV2|few
CASSRWGREFSGANVLTF
TGTGCCAGCAGTCGTTGGGGCAGGGAATTCTCTGGGGCCAACGTCCTGACTTTC
>TRBJ1-1|TRBD1|TRBV28|few
CASCMDRGREAFF
TGTGCCAGCTGTATGGACAGGGGGCGGGAAGCTTTCTTT
>TRBJ2-3|TRBD2|TRBV2|few
CASSSAGGPKDTQYF
TGTGCCAGCTCCTCTGCGGGGGGGCCAAAAGATACGCAGTATTTT
>TRBJ1-1|-|TRBV6-4|-
CASSAGTITEAFF
TGTGCCAGCAGTGCCGGGACAATTACTGAAGCTTTCTTT
>TRBJ2-1|-|TRBV6-6|-
CASRLRTDSYNEQFF
TGTGCCAGCAGGCTACGGACAGATTCCTACAATGAGCAGTTCTTC
>TRBJ2-1|-|TRBV29-1|many
CSVEDALGGNEQFF
TGCAGCGTTGAAGATGCGCTAGGTGGCAATGAGCAGTTCTTC
>TRBJ1-1|-|TRBV6-5|-
CASSYGALNTEAFF
TGTGCCAGCAGTTACGGCGCGCTGAACACTGAAGCTTTCTTT
>TRBJ2-3|-|TRBV28|-
CDSSPQRGANPSTDTQYF
TGTGACAGCAGTCCCCAGAGGGGGGCAAACCCTAGCACAGATACGCAGTATTTT
>TRBJ2-3|TRBD2|TRBV7-8|-
CASSVKSGGHTDTQYF
TGTGCCAGCAGCGTCAAGAGCGGGGGCCACACAGATACGCAGTATTTT
>TRBJ1-1|-|TRBV29-1|few
CSVFEQLNTEAFF
TGCAGCGTTTTCGAACAGTTGAACACTGAAGCTTTCTTT
>TRBJ2-7|-|TRBV25-1|-
CASSAGTDFPEQYF
TGTGCCAGCAGCGCCGGGACGGACTTCCCCGAGCAGTACTTC
>TRBJ2-3|-|TRBV6-5|-
CASRTPNTDTQYF
TGTGCCAGCAGGACACCAAACACAGATACGCAGTATTTT
>TRBJ2-5|-|TRBV27|-
CASTTIGGAGETQYF
TGTGCCAGCACCACAATAGGGGGGGCCGGAGAGACCCAGTACTTC